This T cell receptor (beta chain) was found in a study of cytomegalovirus exposure and HLA in healthy donors. PCR was performed using 60 Vbeta and 13 Jbeta primers. Only in-frame clones appear in the TCRdb table, and some are missing; sequencing was by immunoSEQ multiplex PCR. The sample comprises around 160,000 clones, approximately 70% of which are singletons, and 1.5% to 2% rests with the top ten. Points on this clone: Antigen unknown.

V trimming: 5 bases; J trimming: 0 bases; junction bases outside the gene matches: 3. This CDR3 comprises 15 residues. Germline CDR1 SEHNR, CDR2 FQNEAQ (reference sequence). General study findings and limits: Among TCR beta chains, those listed as cytomegalovirus-associated numbered some 160. Highly shared sequence variants in one cluster were likely a sequencing artifact. In a later analysis, across HLA loci, associated TCR counts were highest for DRB1, lowest for HLA-C.

Material for sequencing was PBMCs. The rearrangement uses TRBV7-9 and TRBJ1-5; 8 bases align to TRBD1. The clonotype comes from a woman aged 18-29 years in good health and CMV-seronegative. The CDR3 sequence: CASSLTGDSNQPQHF. The CDR3 nucleotides read TGTGCCAGCAGCCTGACAGGGGATAGCAATCAGCCCCAGCATTTT.